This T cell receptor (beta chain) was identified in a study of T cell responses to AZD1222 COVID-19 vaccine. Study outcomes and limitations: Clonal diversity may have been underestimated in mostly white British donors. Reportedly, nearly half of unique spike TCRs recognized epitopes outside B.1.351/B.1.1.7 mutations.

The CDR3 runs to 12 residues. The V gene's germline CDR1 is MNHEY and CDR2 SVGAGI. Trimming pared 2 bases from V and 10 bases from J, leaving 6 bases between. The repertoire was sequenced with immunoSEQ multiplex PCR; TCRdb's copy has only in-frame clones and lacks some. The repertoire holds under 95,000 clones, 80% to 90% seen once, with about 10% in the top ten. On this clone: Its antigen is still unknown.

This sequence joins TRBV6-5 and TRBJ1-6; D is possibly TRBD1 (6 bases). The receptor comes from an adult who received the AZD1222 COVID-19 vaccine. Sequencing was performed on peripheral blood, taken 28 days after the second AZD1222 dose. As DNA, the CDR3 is TGTGCCAGCAGTTACAGGGGGTCACCCCTCCACTTT. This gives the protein CASSYRGSPLHF.